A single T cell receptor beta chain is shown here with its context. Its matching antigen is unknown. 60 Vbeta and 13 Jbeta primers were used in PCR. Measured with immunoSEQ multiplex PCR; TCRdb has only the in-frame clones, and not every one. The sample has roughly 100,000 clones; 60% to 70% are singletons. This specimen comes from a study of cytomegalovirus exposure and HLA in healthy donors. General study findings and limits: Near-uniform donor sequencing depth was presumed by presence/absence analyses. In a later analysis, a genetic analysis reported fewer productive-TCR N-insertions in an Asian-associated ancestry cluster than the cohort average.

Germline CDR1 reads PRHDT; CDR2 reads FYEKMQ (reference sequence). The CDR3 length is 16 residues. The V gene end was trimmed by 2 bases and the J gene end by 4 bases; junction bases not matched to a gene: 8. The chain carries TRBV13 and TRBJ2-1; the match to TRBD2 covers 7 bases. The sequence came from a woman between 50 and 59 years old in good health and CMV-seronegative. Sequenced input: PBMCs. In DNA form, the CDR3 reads TGTGCCAGCAGCTTATCAAAGAGCGGGACTTACAATGAGCAGTTCTTC. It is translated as CASSLSKSGTYNEQFF.